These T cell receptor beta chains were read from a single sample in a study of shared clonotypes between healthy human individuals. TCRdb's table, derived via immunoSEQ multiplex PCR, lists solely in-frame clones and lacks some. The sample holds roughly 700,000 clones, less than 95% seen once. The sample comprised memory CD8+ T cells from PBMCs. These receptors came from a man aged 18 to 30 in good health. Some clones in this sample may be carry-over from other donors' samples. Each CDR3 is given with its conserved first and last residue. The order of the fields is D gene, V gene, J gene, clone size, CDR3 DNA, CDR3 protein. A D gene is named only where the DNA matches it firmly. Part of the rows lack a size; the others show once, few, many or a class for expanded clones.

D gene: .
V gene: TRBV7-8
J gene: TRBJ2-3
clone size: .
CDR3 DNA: TGTGCCAGCACCAATAGCGCGAGCCCCACAGATACGCAGTATTTT
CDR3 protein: CASTNSASPTDTQYF

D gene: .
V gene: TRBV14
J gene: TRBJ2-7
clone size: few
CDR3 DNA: TGTGCCAGCAGCCAACAGACAGGAGACGAGCAGTACTTC
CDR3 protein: CASSQQTGDEQYF

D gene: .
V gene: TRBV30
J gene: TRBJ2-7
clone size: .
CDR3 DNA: TGTGCCTGGTCCTTGGGGGGTATGAACGAGCAGTACTTC
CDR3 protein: CAWSLGGMNEQYF

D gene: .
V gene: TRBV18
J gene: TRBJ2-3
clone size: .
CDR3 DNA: TGTGCCAGCTCAGCCACCGGACCCACAGATACGCAGTATTTT
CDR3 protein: CASSATGPTDTQYF

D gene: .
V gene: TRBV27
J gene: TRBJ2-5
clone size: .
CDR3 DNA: TGTGCCAGCAGTTCGCGGGTCGCCTACCAAGAGACCCAGTACTTC
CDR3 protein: CASSSRVAYQETQYF

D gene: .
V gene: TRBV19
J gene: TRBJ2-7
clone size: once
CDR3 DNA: TGTGCCAGTAGTAGAGTTCTCCTCCACGAGCAGTACTTC
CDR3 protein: CASSRVLLHEQYF

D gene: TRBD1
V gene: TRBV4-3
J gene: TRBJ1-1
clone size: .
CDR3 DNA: TGCGCCAGCAGCCAACGGACAGGTTCTGAAGCTTTCTTT
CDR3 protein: CASSQRTGSEAFF

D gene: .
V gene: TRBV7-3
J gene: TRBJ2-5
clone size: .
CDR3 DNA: TGTGCCAGCAGCCGAGACGGACCCTCGAGGGGAGAGACCCAGTACTTC
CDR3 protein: CASSRDGPSRGETQYF

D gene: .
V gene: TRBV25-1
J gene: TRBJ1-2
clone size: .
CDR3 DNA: TGTGCCAGCAGTGGCATCCTTCCAGCCGGGACACCCAACTATGGCTACACCTTC
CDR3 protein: CASSGILPAGTPNYGYTF

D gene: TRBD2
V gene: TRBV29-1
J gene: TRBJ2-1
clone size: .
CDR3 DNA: TGCAGCCCAAGACTAGCGGGAGAGGGGAGCTCCTACAATGAGCAGTTCTTC
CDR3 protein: CSPRLAGEGSSYNEQFF

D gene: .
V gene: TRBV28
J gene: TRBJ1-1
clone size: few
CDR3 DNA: TGTGCCAGCAGCTTCATGAACACTGAAGCTTTCTTT
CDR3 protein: CASSFMNTEAFF

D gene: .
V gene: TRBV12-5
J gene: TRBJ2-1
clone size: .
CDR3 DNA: TGTGCTAGTGGCATCGCAGCTGTGGAGCAGTTCTTC
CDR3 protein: CASGIAAVEQFF

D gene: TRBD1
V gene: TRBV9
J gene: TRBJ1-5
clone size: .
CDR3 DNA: TGTGCCAGCAGCTTAGTGCCAGGGGGCGCGGATCAGCCCCAGCATTTT
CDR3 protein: CASSLVPGGADQPQHF

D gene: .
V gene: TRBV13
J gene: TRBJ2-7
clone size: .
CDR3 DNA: TGTGCCAGCAGCTCCCGGGGACTCCTATCCTACGAGCAGTACTTC
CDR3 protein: CASSSRGLLSYEQYF

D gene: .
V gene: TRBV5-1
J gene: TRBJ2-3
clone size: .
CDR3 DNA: TGCGCCAGCAGCGCCACGTGGGGGTTGTCAGATACGCAGTATTTT
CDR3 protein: CASSATWGLSDTQYF

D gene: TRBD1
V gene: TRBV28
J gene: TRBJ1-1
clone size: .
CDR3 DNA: TGTGCCAGCAGTTTCCCCCGGACAGGCGGGCAGAACACTGAAGCTTTCTTT
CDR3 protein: CASSFPRTGGQNTEAFF

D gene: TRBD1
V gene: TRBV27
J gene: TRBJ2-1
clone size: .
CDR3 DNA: TGTGCCAGCAGTCCACTTTACGACAGGGGCATCTACAATGAGCAGTTCTTC
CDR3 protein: CASSPLYDRGIYNEQFF

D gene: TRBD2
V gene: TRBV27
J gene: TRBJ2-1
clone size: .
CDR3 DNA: TGTGCCAGCAGTTCGGCTAGCGGGAGTCTTTTATCGCAGTTCTTC
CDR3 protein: CASSSASGSLLSQFF

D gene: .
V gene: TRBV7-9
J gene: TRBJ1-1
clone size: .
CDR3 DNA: TGTGCCAGCAGCCGCGGCCAGAACACTGAAGCTTTCTTT
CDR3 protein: CASSRGQNTEAFF

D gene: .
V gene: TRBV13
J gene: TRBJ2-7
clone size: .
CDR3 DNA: TGTGCCAGCAGCTTAGGCTCGCGACCCTCCTACGAGCAGTACTTC
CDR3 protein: CASSLGSRPSYEQYF

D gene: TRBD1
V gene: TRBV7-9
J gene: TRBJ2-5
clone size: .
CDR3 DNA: TGTGCCAGCAGCGATGGGACAGGGTGGGAGACCCAGTACTTC
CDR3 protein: CASSDGTGWETQYF

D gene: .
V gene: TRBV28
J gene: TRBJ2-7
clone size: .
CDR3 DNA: TGTGCCAGCAGCCAGACAGCAGCCTACGAGCAGTACTTC
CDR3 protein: CASSQTAAYEQYF

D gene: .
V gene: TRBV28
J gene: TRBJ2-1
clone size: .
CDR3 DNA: TGTGCCAGCAGTTTTATCTTCCACCGAAGCTCCTACAATGAGCAGTTCTTC
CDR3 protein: CASSFIFHRSSYNEQFF

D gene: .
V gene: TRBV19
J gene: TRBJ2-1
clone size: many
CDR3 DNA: TGTGCCAGTATTGGGCCCGCAGGGAACAATGAGCAGTTCTTC
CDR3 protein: CASIGPAGNNEQFF